This entry is about one T cell receptor (beta chain). Sequencing was performed with immunoSEQ multiplex PCR; in TCRdb, only in-frame clones are kept and a portion is missing. The sample holds fewer than 70,000 clones, roughly 89% seen once. These data belong to a study of T cell responses to AZD1222 COVID-19 vaccine. CDR3 length: 14 residues. V is TRBV21-1 and J is TRBJ1-1. TRBV21-1 is termed a pseudogene. The sequence derives from an adult who received the AZD1222 COVID-19 vaccine. The sequencing here drew on peripheral blood, taken 28 days after the second AZD1222 dose. CDR3 loop: CASSREGLNTEAFF. CDR3 sequence (DNA): TGTGCCAGCAGCAGGGAGGGGCTGAACACTGAAGCTTTCTTT.